A selection of T cell receptor beta chains follows, all from one sample in a study of T-cell reconstitution after alpha-beta-depleted transplantation in children. MiXCR, applied by TCRdb to the PCR reads, yields one record per CDR3 protein. The table records about 580,000 distinct CDR3 sequences, 20% to 30% of them present only once. The sample consisted of PBMCs, taken before TCRalphabeta/CD19-depleted stem cell transplant. The origin of the receptors is a boy under two years old with Wiskott-Aldrich syndrome, due to receive a stem cell transplant. CDR3s include the opening cysteine and the closing phenylalanine or tryptophan. Fields, in order: clone size, J gene, V gene, D gene, CDR3 protein, CDR3 DNA. The D gene is left open where the match is weak. Some rows have no size entry. The others give once, few or many, or a class for an expanded clone.

>.|TRBJ1-6|TRBV9|.
CASSVGIGANSPLHF
TGTGCCAGCAGCGTAGGTATAGGGGCAAATTCACCCCTCCACTTT
>.|TRBJ2-2|TRBV10-3|.
CAISGALKVPGELFF
TGTGCCATCAGCGGCGCGTTGAAGGTCCCCGGGGAGCTGTTTTTT
>.|TRBJ2-7|TRBV28|.
CASSGGDKGSREQYF
TGTGCCAGCAGTGGAGGAGACAAGGGATCTCGGGAGCAGTACTTC
>few|TRBJ1-4|TRBV5-1|.
CASSLEGPGEKLFF
TGCGCCAGCAGCTTGGAAGGACCGGGGGAAAAACTGTTTTTT
>few|TRBJ2-1|TRBV3-1|.
CASSQGRENEQFF
TGTGCCAGCAGCCAAGGGCGGGAAAATGAGCAGTTCTTC
>few|TRBJ2-1|TRBV5-1|TRBD2
CASRVSPSGYNEQFF
TGCGCCAGCAGGGTTAGCCCTAGCGGCTACAATGAGCAGTTCTTC
>many|TRBJ2-6|TRBV5-1|.
CASSLTAGANVLTF
TGCGCCAGCAGCTTGACAGCTGGGGCCAACGTCCTGACTTTC
>.|TRBJ2-7|TRBV4-1|TRBD2
CASSPYSGRAYEQYF
TGCGCCAGCAGCCCTTATAGCGGGAGGGCCTACGAGCAGTACTTC
>.|TRBJ1-2|TRBV12-3/TRBV12-4|.
CASSFTRHGYTF
TGTGCCAGCAGTTTTACCCGGCATGGCTACACCTTC
>few|TRBJ2-1|TRBV12-3/TRBV12-4|TRBD2
CASSSSGRAIYNEQFF
TGTGCCAGCAGTTCTAGCGGGAGGGCCATCTACAATGAGCAGTTCTTC
>.|TRBJ2-3|TRBV10-3|.
CAISEPIIDNTDTQYF
TGTGCCATCAGTGAGCCGATAATCGATAACACAGATACGCAGTATTTT
>.|TRBJ2-1|TRBV20-1|.
CSFKGAFSSYNEQFF
TGCAGTTTCAAAGGGGCCTTTTCCTCCTACAATGAGCAGTTCTTC
>.|TRBJ1-1|TRBV5-1|TRBD1
CASSLFAGGYTEAFF
TGCGCCAGCAGCTTGTTCGCAGGGGGCTACACTGAAGCTTTCTTT
>.|TRBJ2-1|TRBV25-1|.
CASSEQTSYNEQFF
TGTGCCAGCAGTGAACAGACTAGTTACAATGAGCAGTTCTTC
>few|TRBJ2-5|TRBV9|.
CASSVGPGLETQYF
TGTGCCAGCAGCGTAGGTCCAGGACTAGAGACCCAGTACTTC
>few|TRBJ2-1|TRBV5-1|TRBD2
CASSAVSGMGDNEQFF
TGCGCCAGCAGCGCCGTTAGCGGGATGGGGGACAATGAGCAGTTCTTC
>.|TRBJ2-2|TRBV30|.
CAWSHANTGELFF
TGTGCCTGGAGTCATGCGAACACCGGGGAGCTGTTTTTT
>.|TRBJ2-7|TRBV24-1|.
CATSDVSSLEQYF
TGTGCCACCAGTGACGTCAGTAGTCTCGAGCAGTACTTC
>.|TRBJ2-1|TRBV10-3|.
CAISGLQEKSSYNEQFF
TGTGCCATCAGTGGTCTACAGGAGAAGAGCTCCTACAATGAGCAGTTCTTC
>few|TRBJ2-1|TRBV20-1|.
CSASGKSYNEQFF
TGCAGTGCTAGCGGGAAGAGCTACAATGAGCAGTTCTTC
>few|TRBJ2-1|TRBV5-1|.
CASSLLIGANEQFF
TGCGCCAGCAGCTTGTTGATCGGGGCAAATGAGCAGTTCTTC
>.|TRBJ2-7|TRBV6-1|TRBD2
CASSERTLAGGDYEQYF
TGTGCCAGCAGTGAACGTACACTAGCGGGAGGCGACTACGAGCAGTACTTC
>.|TRBJ2-5|TRBV5-1|TRBD2
CASSPPGTRRETQYF
TGCGCCAGCAGCCCTCCCGGGACTAGAAGAGAGACCCAGTACTTC
>.|TRBJ2-3|TRBV27|.
CASSRESADTQYF
TGTGCCAGCAGTCGTGAGTCGGCAGATACGCAGTATTTT
>.|TRBJ2-5|TRBV2|.
CASSRRAAKETQYF
TGTGCCAGCAGCCGAAGGGCCGCAAAGGAGACCCAGTACTTC
>few|TRBJ2-2|TRBV5-1|TRBD1
CASILKGTGGVAGELFF
TGCGCCAGCATCCTGAAAGGGACAGGGGGCGTCGCCGGGGAGCTGTTTTTT
>.|TRBJ2-7|TRBV28|.
CASSLPGSLNEQYF
TGTGCCAGCAGTTTACCGGGTTCACTCAACGAGCAGTACTTC
>.|TRBJ2-7|TRBV7-8|TRBD2
CASSLGGTSGRPVYEQYF
TGTGCCAGCAGCTTAGGTGGGACTAGCGGGAGGCCTGTCTACGAGCAGTACTTC
>few|TRBJ2-7|TRBV7-3|.
CASSSSPADEQYF
TGTGCCAGCAGCTCCTCCCCGGCCGACGAGCAGTACTTC
>.|TRBJ1-2|TRBV12-3/TRBV12-4|.
CASRHTNYGYTF
TGTGCCAGCCGCCATACCAACTATGGCTACACCTTC